This T cell receptor (beta chain) originates from a study of blood T cell repertoires in COVID-19. As for the study in general: Samples taken during acute and convalescent COVID-19 were collected in the United States, Italy and Spain. Sample material is recorded as cDNA or gDNA derived from T cells, B-cell-depleted T cells, or PBMCs.

There are 15 residues in the CDR3. The germline V and J ends were trimmed by 3 bases and 7 bases, with 15 bases remaining between them. Germline-derived CDR1 and CDR2 are MDHEN and SYDVKM. Under the authors' procedure: It was from reference gene primer amplification that nucleated cell counts were estimated. Data came from immunoSEQ multiplex PCR; TCRdb stores just in-frame clones and leaves some out. That table gives V, J and clone size, and the DNA gave D and trimming. The sample shows about 15,000 clones, over 65% of them seen only once. The genes are TRBV28 and TRBJ1-4; weak D call: TRBD1 (6 bases). The sequenced sample consisted of peripheral blood. This clonotype originated in a human donor in a cohort sampled during active COVID-19. The CDR3 reads CASSFTGSGPEKLFF. The CDR3, as DNA: TGTGCCAGCAGTTTCACAGGGTCGGGGCCTGAAAAACTGTTTTTT.